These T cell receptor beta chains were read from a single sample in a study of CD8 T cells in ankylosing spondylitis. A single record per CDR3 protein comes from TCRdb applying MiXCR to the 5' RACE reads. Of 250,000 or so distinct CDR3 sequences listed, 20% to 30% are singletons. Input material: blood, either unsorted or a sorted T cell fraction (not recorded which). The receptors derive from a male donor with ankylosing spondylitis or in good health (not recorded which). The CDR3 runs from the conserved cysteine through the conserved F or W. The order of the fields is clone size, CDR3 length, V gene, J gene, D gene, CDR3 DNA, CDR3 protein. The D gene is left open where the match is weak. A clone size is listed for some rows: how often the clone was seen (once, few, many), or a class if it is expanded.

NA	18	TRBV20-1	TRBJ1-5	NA	TGCAGTGCTAGAGGAGCCAACGTTCCGGGCCGCGGCAATCAGCCCCAGCATTTT	CSARGANVPGRGNQPQHF
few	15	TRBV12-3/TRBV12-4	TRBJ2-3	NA	TGTGCCAGCAGTTTAGAAGGGTGGAGCACAGATACGCAGTATTTT	CASSLEGWSTDTQYF
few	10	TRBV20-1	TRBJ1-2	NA	TGCAACCTCGGAAGTTATGGCTACACCTTC	CNLGSYGYTF
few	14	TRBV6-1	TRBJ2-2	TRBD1	TGTGCCAGCAGTAAAGGGACAGGGGACGGGGAGCTGTTTTTT	CASSKGTGDGELFF
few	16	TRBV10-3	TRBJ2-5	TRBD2	TGTGCCATCAGTGACCTGAGAGCGGGGGATACCGCGGCCCAGTACTTC	CAISDLRAGDTAAQYF
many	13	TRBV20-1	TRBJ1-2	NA	TGCAGTGCTACCCTGGAAGGGTCCTATGGCTACACCTTC	CSATLEGSYGYTF
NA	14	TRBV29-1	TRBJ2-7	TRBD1	TGCAGCGTCGTACAGGGGACCGCCTCCTACGAGCAGTACTTC	CSVVQGTASYEQYF
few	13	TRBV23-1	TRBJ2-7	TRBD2	TGCGCCAGTGGGGGGTCCCCGGGGGGCGAGCAGTACTTC	CASGGSPGGEQYF
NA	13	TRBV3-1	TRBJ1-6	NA	TGTGCCAGCAGCCGCCGGGATTCCAACACCCTCCACTTT	CASSRRDSNTLHF
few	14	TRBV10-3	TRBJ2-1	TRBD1	TGTGCCATCAGTGTTCAGGGGGTTTCCAATGAGCAGTTCTTC	CAISVQGVSNEQFF
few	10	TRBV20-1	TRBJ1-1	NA	TGCAGTGCCCCGCGCGGGGAAGCTTTCTTT	CSAPRGEAFF
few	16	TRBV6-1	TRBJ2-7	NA	TGTGCCAGCAGCTCCAAGCCGGGACACGGGTATTACGAGCAGTACTTC	CASSSKPGHGYYEQYF
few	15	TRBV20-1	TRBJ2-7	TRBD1	TGCAGTGCTCCCCACCGGGGACAGGGGGCCTACGAGCAGTACTTC	CSAPHRGQGAYEQYF
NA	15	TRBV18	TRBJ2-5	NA	TGTGCCAGCTCACCACCGTCCCCAGGGGGGAAGACCCAGTACTTC	CASSPPSPGGKTQYF
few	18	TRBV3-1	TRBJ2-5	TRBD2	TGTGCCAGCAGCCGCCAAGGACTAGCGGGGGGACACCTAGAGACCCAGTACTTC	CASSRQGLAGGHLETQYF
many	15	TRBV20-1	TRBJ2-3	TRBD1	TGCAGTGCTACTTCCGGGACAGGGTCCACAGATACGCAGTATTTT	CSATSGTGSTDTQYF
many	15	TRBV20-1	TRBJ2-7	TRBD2	TGCAGTGCTAGCTCAATAGCGGGGGGCGCCTACGAGCAGTACTTC	CSASSIAGGAYEQYF
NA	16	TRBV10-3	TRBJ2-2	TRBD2	TGTGCCACCCGAATGAGGGGAGGGGAGAACACCGGGGAGCTGTTTTTT	CATRMRGGENTGELFF
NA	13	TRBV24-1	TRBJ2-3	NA	TGTGCCACCGGGGACACCTACACAGATACGCAGTATTTT	CATGDTYTDTQYF
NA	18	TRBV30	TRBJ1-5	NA	TGTGCCTGGAGTAGAGCTGGGTTAGGGATCTATAGCAATCAGCCCCAGCATTTT	CAWSRAGLGIYSNQPQHF
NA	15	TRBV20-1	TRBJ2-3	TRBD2	TGCAGTGCGAGGACTAGCGGGGGGGCAGCAGATACGCAGTATTTT	CSARTSGGAADTQYF
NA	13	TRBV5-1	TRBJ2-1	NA	TGCGCCACCCCCACGGGACCGCGGAATGAGCAGTTCTTC	CATPTGPRNEQFF
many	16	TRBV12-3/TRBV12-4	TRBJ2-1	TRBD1	TGTGCCAGCAGTTCCTCGGCTAGGGGGCCGCGTAATGAGCAGTTCTTC	CASSSSARGPRNEQFF
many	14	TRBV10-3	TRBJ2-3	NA	TGTGCCATCAGTGTAGGTGGTGGCACAGATACGCAGTATTTT	CAISVGGGTDTQYF
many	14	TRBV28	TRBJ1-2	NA	TGTGCCAGCAGCCTAACAGGGTCCGACTATGGCTACACCTTC	CASSLTGSDYGYTF
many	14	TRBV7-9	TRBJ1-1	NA	TGTGCCAGCAGCACCCGGACCGAAAGTTCTGAAGCTTTCTTT	CASSTRTESSEAFF
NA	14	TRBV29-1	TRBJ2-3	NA	TGCAGCGTGGTGCAGGGGACTAGCACAGATACGCAGTATTTT	CSVVQGTSTDTQYF
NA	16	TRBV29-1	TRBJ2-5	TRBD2	TGCAGCGTTGAAGTAGGTCGAGCGGGGGGGCCGGAGACCCAGTACTTC	CSVEVGRAGGPETQYF
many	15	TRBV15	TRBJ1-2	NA	TGTGCCACCAGCAGAGGCCAGGGCAATAACTATGGCTACACCTTC	CATSRGQGNNYGYTF
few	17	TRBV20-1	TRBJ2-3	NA	TGCAGTGCTAGAGAAGAGAAAGGGACTCCCAGGGCAGATACGCAGTATTTT	CSAREEKGTPRADTQYF